The 9 T cell receptor beta chains presented below share a single source sample, sequenced in a study of CD8+ T cells in alopecia areata. Treatment specified: oral pan-JAK inhibitor, 5-10 mg twice daily. Extracted RNA was reverse transcribed, and the resulting cDNA served as sequencing template. Sequenced by immunoSEQ multiplex PCR; TCRdb stores in-frame clones only, minus some. The repertoire holds roughly 200,000 clones, with 50% to 65% as singletons. The source was CD8+ T cells sorted from blood, collected at week 24, from a patient treated with tofacitinib. The receptor set was obtained from a human donor with alopecia areata.

V is TRBV2 and J is TRBJ1-2; D gene unclear. With 3 bases removed from V and 4 bases from J, the gap between germline ends came to 12 bases. This CDR3 is 14 amino acids long. Germline CDR1 reads SNHLY; CDR2 reads FYNNEI. CDR3 sequence (DNA): TGTGCCAGCAGTGAGGATGAGGACTTCTATGGCTACACCTTC. Amino acid sequence: CASSEDEDFYGYTF.

The CDR3 spells CAWSEGLNTEAFF. CDR3 nucleotides: TGTGCCTGGAGTGAGGGGCTGAACACTGAAGCTTTCTTT. The chain links TRBV30 to TRBJ1-1, with a tentative D call TRBD1 (5 bases). The CDR3 length is 13 residues. The V gene lost 1 base and the J gene lost 0 bases, with 6 bases spanning the gap. Germline loops: CDR1 GTSNPN, CDR2 SVGIG (reference sequence). Filled out from reference TRBV30 and TRBJ1-1, the complete variable domain reads SQTIHQWPATLVQPVGSPLSLECTVEGTSNPNLYWYRQAAGRGLQLLFYSVGIGQISSEVPQNLSASRPQDRQFILSSKKLLLSDSGFYLCAWSEGLNTEAFFGQGTRLTVV.

The chain couples TRBV25-1 to TRBJ1-2; a possible D gene is TRBD1 (6 bases). With 9 bases removed from V and 5 bases from J, the gap between germline ends came to 13 bases. The length of the CDR3 is 12 residues. The germline CDR1 and CDR2 sequences are MGHDK and SYGVNS. For the CDR3, the DNA is TGTGCCAGTTCACTAGGGGGGTATGGCTACACCTTC. Its translation is CASSLGGYGYTF.

In this sample, this clone turned up a few times. The chain uses TRBV10-2 and TRBJ2-1, with TRBD2 identical over 11 bases. The CDR3 has 15 amino acids. The germline gives CDR1 WSHSY, CDR2 SAAADI. With 4 bases clipped from V and 3 bases from J, the junction kept 2 bases outside the gene matches. CDR3 in amino acids: CASSGSGGDYNEQFF. CDR3 DNA: TGCGCCAGCAGTGGTAGCGGGGGGGACTACAATGAGCAGTTCTTC.

This clone has a handful of counts. The chain links TRBV5-6 to TRBJ2-7; D is undetermined. The CDR3 spans 13 residues. Germline V gene lookup returns CDR1 SGHDT and CDR2 YYEEEE. With 2 bases removed from V and 3 bases from J, the gap between germline ends came to 9 bases. Here the CDR3 DNA reads TGTGCCAGCAGCTTCTCGGAGAACTACGAGCAGTACTTC. It encodes CASSFSENYEQYF.

This sequence joins TRBV10-2 and TRBJ2-3; TRBD2 agrees at 10 bases. The CDR3 length is 17 residues. The V gene end was trimmed by 1 base and the J gene end by 1 base; junction bases not matched to a gene: 5. Looked up from germline, CDR1 is WSHSY and CDR2 is SAAADI. CDR3 in DNA: TGCGCCAGCAGTGAGTGGTTTGGGACTAGCGGCACAGATACGCAGTATTTT. This translates into CASSEWFGTSGTDTQYF.

The chain carries TRBV29-1 and TRBJ2-2, with D perhaps matching TRBD2 (6 bases). The germline gives CDR1 SQVTM, CDR2 ANQGSEA. The CDR3 is made up of 13 amino acids. Trimming cost V 4 bases and J 2 bases, with 8 bases left between them. This chain's CDR3 is CSVVEGNTGELFF. CDR3 DNA sequence: TGCAGCGTTGTGGAGGGAAACACCGGGGAGCTGTTTTTT.

In this sample, this clone turned up once. The gene calls are TRBV13 and TRBJ2-1; tentatively, D is TRBD1 (7 bases). V dropped 5 bases and J dropped 7 bases, with 18 bases sitting between them. This CDR3 spans 15 amino acids. Germline CDR1 reads PRHDT; CDR2 reads FYEKMQ (reference sequence). This chain's CDR3 is CASSPGGRGWNEQFF. CDR3 nucleotide sequence: TGTGCCAGCAGCCCCGGGGGCAGGGGGTGGAATGAGCAGTTCTTC.

This clone was found a few times. The chain uses TRBV19 and TRBJ1-1; TRBD1 might be the D (6 bases). The CDR3 is 13 amino acids. Germline values: CDR1 LNHDA, CDR2 SQIVND (reference sequence). V lost 7 bases and J 5 bases, leaving 14 bases between the germline ends. The CDR3 loop reads CASTPGGHTEAFF. CDR3 sequence (DNA): TGTGCCAGTACCCCGGGGGGCCATACTGAAGCTTTCTTT.